This record covers a single T cell receptor beta chain. Its specificity is not known. These data originate in a study of cytomegalovirus exposure and HLA in healthy donors. General study points: Analysis performed later showed TCR beta chains linked to HLA being more clonally expanded than equally common others. HLA alleles were associated with some 16,000 TCR beta sequences in a later analysis at 0.05 false discovery rate. There were some V segments, including TRBV6-2 and TRBV6-3, excluded as indistinguishable.

The CDR3 has 12 residues. Per the germline V gene, CDR1 is SQVTM and CDR2 is ANQGSEA. Trimming removed 3 bases from V and 6 bases from J, with 11 bases in between. The PCR contained 60 Vbeta and 13 Jbeta primers. The data were produced by immunoSEQ multiplex PCR, yet TCRdb's version contains in-frame clones alone and is incomplete. The table has about 70,000 clones, roughly 74% seen once. This chain joins TRBV29-1 and TRBJ1-2; maybe TRBD1 (5 bases). This receptor was taken from a woman aged 55-69 years in good health and CMV-seropositive. The sample was PBMCs. The CDR3 reads CSVDFQGDGYTF. CDR3 DNA sequence: TGCAGCGTTGACTTCCAGGGCGATGGCTACACCTTC. The complete variable domain, with remaining parts taken from reference TRBV29-1 and TRBJ1-2, reads SAVISQKPSRDICQRGTSLTIQCQVDSQVTMMFWYRQQPGQSLTLIATANQGSEATYESGFVIDKFPISRPNLTFSTLTVSNMSPEDSSIYLCSVDFQGDGYTFGSGTRLTVV.